The 26 T cell receptor beta chains reported below all come from one sample, sequenced in a study of T cells after yellow fever vaccination. TCRdb used MiXCR to reprocess the 5' RACE reads, holding one entry per CDR3 protein. This repertoire shows some 550,000 distinct CDR3 sequences, approximately 21% found once; its top ten account for roughly an eighth. The sequenced sample was PBMCs, obtained 15 days after the yellow fever booster vaccination. The receptors derive from a man younger than 45 who received the YFV17D yellow fever vaccine.

This sequence joins TRBV7-3 and TRBJ2-1; 12 bases are shared with TRBD2. Germline loops: CDR1 SGHTA, CDR2 FQGTGA. There are 15 residues in the CDR3. Trimming cost V 4 bases and J 8 bases; bases outside gene matches: 6. DNA of the CDR3: TGTGCCAGCAGCTCGACTAGCGGGAGCGGCTATGAGCAGTTCTTC. It is translated as CASSSTSGSGYEQFF.

This clonotype was seen a few times. The chain has TRBV7-6 and TRBJ1-4; no clear D. The germline V and J ends were trimmed by 3 bases and 5 bases, with 13 bases remaining between them. This CDR3 region has 15 residues. Germline V CDR1 and CDR2: SGHVS, FNYEAQ. The CDR3 DNA is TGTGCCAGCAGCTTGCGGATGGGCAGAAATGAAAAACTGTTTTTT. It specifies CASSLRMGRNEKLFF.

The V call is TRBV6-2 or TRBV6-3, the J call TRBJ2-5; D unresolved. The CDR3 is made up of 14 amino acids. CDR1 and CDR2 from the germline V gene are MNHEY and SVGEGT. The V gene lost 0 bases and the J gene lost 2 bases, with 7 bases spanning the gap. CDR3 sequence reads: CASSYSRLQETQYF. CDR3 nucleotide sequence: TGTGCCAGCAGTTACTCGCGGCTACAAGAGACCCAGTACTTC.

The rearrangement links TRBV5-1 to TRBJ2-1; D unclear. Germline V gene data show CDR1 as SGHRS and CDR2 as YFSETQ. Trimming removed 0 bases at V and 4 bases at J, with 8 bases between. This CDR3 contains 14 residues. CDR3 protein: CASSLGSPYNEQFF. The CDR3 nucleotides are TGCGCCAGCAGCTTGGGTTCGCCTTACAATGAGCAGTTCTTC.

For the CDR3, the DNA is TGTGCCAGCAGCCCCGGGGGGGACTACAATGAGCAGTTCTTC. Its protein is CASSPGGDYNEQFF. V gene TRBV5-6 combines with J gene TRBJ2-1; 8 bases map to TRBD2. The CDR3 has 14 amino acids. V was clipped by 4 bases and J by 3 bases; unmatched bases: 3. In germline, CDR1 is SGHDT, CDR2 YYEEEE.

This clonotype has only one observation. This chain links TRBV19 with TRBJ2-3; D may correspond to TRBD1 or TRBD2 (5 bases each). Trimming shortened V by 11 bases and J by 6 bases, and 18 bases separated the two germline ends. The CDR3 consists of 13 residues. The germline V gene has CDR1 LNHDA and CDR2 SQIVND (reference sequence). The CDR3: CAAGWGSSDTQYF. The CDR3 nucleotides read TGTGCCGCGGGCTGGGGCTCGAGCGATACGCAGTATTTT.

The CDR3 coding sequence is TGTGCCAGCAGTGGACTAGCGGGGGATACGCAGTATTTT. Amino acid sequence: CASSGLAGDTQYF. The rearrangement joins TRBV6-2 or TRBV6-3 to TRBJ2-3; TRBD2 matches 12 bases. Trimming cost V 5 bases and J 6 bases; bases outside gene matches: 0. The germline CDR1 and CDR2 sequences are MNHEY and SVGEGT. The CDR3 spans 13 residues.

This clonotype showed up just a few times. This chain links TRBV9 with TRBJ1-2, with D unclear. The CDR3 is 11 residues long. V lost 3 bases to trimming and J lost 7 bases, with 7 bases between them. Germline V gene data show CDR1 as SGDLS and CDR2 as YYNGEE. The CDR3 spells CASSEAGGYTF. The DNA for the CDR3 is TGTGCCAGCAGCGAAGCGGGTGGCTACACCTTC.

The genes are TRBV19 and TRBJ2-7; 9 nucleotides match TRBD2. The CDR3 covers 13 residues. CDR1 and CDR2 from the germline V gene are LNHDA and SQIVND (reference sequence). Losses at the gene ends were 7 bases for V and 6 bases for J; bases not matched to a gene: 7. Here the CDR3 reads CASNPSGMIEQYF. CDR3 bases: TGTGCCAGTAATCCTAGCGGGATGATCGAGCAGTACTTC.

The genes are TRBV20-1 and TRBJ2-3; the D gene is possibly TRBD2 (5 bases). Trimming took 1 base from V and 6 from J, leaving 14 bases between them. Per germline, CDR1 DFQATT and CDR2 SNEGSKA (reference sequence). The CDR3 covers 14 residues. The CDR3 reads CSARGRVGSDTQYF. CDR3 DNA sequence: TGCAGTGCTAGAGGGCGGGTGGGATCCGATACGCAGTATTTT.

The V gene is TRBV5-1, the J gene TRBJ2-3; D not certain. Per the germline V gene, CDR1 is SGHRS and CDR2 is YFSETQ. This CDR3 spans 15 amino acids. Trimming shortened V by 1 base and J by 1 base, and 10 bases separated the two germline ends. CDR3 protein: CASSLRARGTDTQYF. The CDR3 nucleotides are TGCGCCAGCAGCTTGAGGGCGAGAGGCACAGATACGCAGTATTTT.

Only a few counts were recorded for this clonotype. The chain has TRBV29-1 and TRBJ2-5, with 8 bases lining up with TRBD2. The CDR3 loop spans 13 amino acids. With V trimmed by 6 bases and J by 2 bases, 5 bases remained unmatched. Germline assignment: CDR1 SQVTM and CDR2 ANQGSEA. The CDR3 DNA reads as TGCAGCGTGAGGGGACTAGGGCAAGAGACCCAGTACTTC. Residues: CSVRGLGQETQYF.

There are a few counts of this clonotype. Here the CDR3 DNA reads TGTGCCAGCAGCGTAGAGGGACAGGGGGATAAGAGGGCCAACGTCCTGACTTTC. Translated, it gives CASSVEGQGDKRANVLTF. This chain joins TRBV9 and TRBJ2-6; 11 bases are a match to TRBD1. This CDR3 has 18 amino acids. Losses at the gene ends were 0 bases for V and 5 bases for J; bases not matched to a gene: 7. Per the germline V gene, CDR1 is SGDLS and CDR2 is YYNGEE.

As regards this clonotype: The conserved phenylalanine or tryptophan is not found at the CDR3 terminus, so this likely reflects a read error. The rearrangement links TRBV5-5 to TRBJ2-5; TRBD2 agrees at 13 bases. Germline-derived CDR1 and CDR2 are SGHKS and YYEKEE (reference sequence). The length of the CDR3 is 16 residues. V lost 4 bases, J lost 5 bases, and 8 bases stayed unmatched. CDR3 sequence reads: CASSPGGLAGAETQYL. The CDR3 DNA is TGTGCCAGCAGCCCTGGCGGACTAGCGGGAGCGGAGACCCAGTACCTC.

This clonotype has just a few counts. The gene calls are TRBV7-8 and TRBJ2-7; TRBD1 matches 8 bases. V lost 5 bases, J lost 6 bases, and 6 bases stayed unmatched. Germline values: CDR1 SGHVS, CDR2 FQNEAQ. The CDR3 runs to 13 residues. As DNA, the CDR3 is TGTGCCAGCAGCGAGGACAGGGATGGCGAGCAGTACTTC. Protein: CASSEDRDGEQYF.

The J gene is TRBJ2-2, the V gene TRBV5-1; maybe TRBD1 (5 bases). The CDR3 loop spans 13 amino acids. The V end was cut by 4 bases, the J end by 13 bases, with 17 bases between. Germline lookup yields CDR1 SGHRS and CDR2 YFSETQ. The CDR3 region is CASSAQDNGGLFF. In nucleotides, the CDR3 is TGCGCCAGCAGCGCCCAGGACAATGGTGGGCTGTTTTTT.

A few counts support this clonotype. This chain's CDR3 is CASSSELDTDTQYF. The CDR3 DNA is TGTGCCAGCAGCTCCGAACTTGACACAGATACGCAGTATTTT. The V call is TRBV9, the J call TRBJ2-3; D unclear. Trimming removed 4 bases from V and 2 bases from J, with 11 bases in between. CDR1 and CDR2 from the germline V gene are SGDLS and YYNGEE. The CDR3 runs 14 residues.

This chain links TRBV5-1 with TRBJ2-2, with 7 bases matching TRBD1. Germline V gives CDR1 SGHRS, CDR2 YFSETQ. This CDR3 region has 17 residues. V was pared by 4 bases and J by 2 bases, with 11 bases of the junction left unmatched. The CDR3: CASSGRQGWANTGELFF. CDR3 coding DNA: TGCGCCAGCAGCGGGCGACAGGGATGGGCAAACACCGGGGAGCTGTTTTTT. The complete variable domain, with remaining parts taken from reference TRBV5-1 and TRBJ2-2, reads KAGVTQTPRYLIKTRGQQVTLSCSPISGHRSVSWYQQTPGQGLQFLFEYFSETQRNKGNFPGRFSGRQFSNSRSEMNVSTLELGDSALYLCASSGRQGWANTGELFFGEGSRLTVL.

The chain joins TRBV7-9 to TRBJ2-5; 7 nucleotides agree with TRBD2. The CDR3 contains 14 residues. V lost 5 bases, J lost 5 bases, and 8 bases stayed unmatched. Germline V gene sequence: CDR1 SEHNR, CDR2 FQNEAQ (reference sequence). CDR3 DNA sequence: TGTGCCAGCAGCCCCTCTGGGGGGGTGGAGACCCAGTACTTC. Translated, it gives CASSPSGGVETQYF.

This clonotype appeared a few times. J is TRBJ1-5 and V is TRBV12-3 or TRBV12-4; D is perhaps TRBD1 (5 bases). The CDR3 is 14 residues long. V dropped 5 bases and J dropped 1 base, with 9 bases sitting between them. The CDR3 DNA follows: TGTGCCAGCAGTCTCTGGGACAGCAATCAGCCCCAGCATTTT. Translated, it gives CASSLWDSNQPQHF.

This clonotype was counted a few times. V gene TRBV18 combines with J gene TRBJ2-1; the D gene is possibly TRBD1 (6 bases). This CDR3 has 14 amino acids. The germline V and J ends were trimmed by 6 bases and 5 bases, with 14 bases remaining between them. CDR1 and CDR2 (germline): KGHSH, LQKENI. This CDR3 reads CASSLKAGDNEQFF. CDR3 DNA: TGTGCCAGCTCGCTCAAAGCAGGGGACAATGAGCAGTTCTTC.

The chain links TRBV9 to TRBJ2-1; D gene unclear. The CDR3 has 14 amino acids. V was trimmed by 4 bases and J by 7 bases, leaving 15 bases between them. The V gene's germline CDR1 is SGDLS and CDR2 YYNGEE. This CDR3 is CASSSDPSRNEQFF. CDR3 bases: TGTGCCAGCAGCTCGGACCCGTCACGGAATGAGCAGTTCTTC.

This clonotype was observed a few times. The V gene is TRBV7-2, the J gene TRBJ2-2, with D unresolved. The CDR3 has 12 residues. V gave up 7 bases and J gave up 6 bases, with 9 bases separating them. Germline V gene data show CDR1 as SGHTA and CDR2 as FQGNSA. CDR3 DNA: TGTGCCAGCACCGGGCTTGCCGGGGAGCTGTTTTTT. It encodes CASTGLAGELFF.

This clonotype was counted a few times. The V and J genes are TRBV29-1 and TRBJ2-3; D perhaps matches TRBD2 (6 bases). Trimming left V 4 bases short and J 6 bases short, with 11 bases between. This CDR3 region has 12 residues. Germline CDR1 is SQVTM and CDR2 is ANQGSEA. CDR3 sequence: CSVGGGADTQYF. Written as DNA, the CDR3 is TGCAGCGTTGGCGGAGGGGCCGATACGCAGTATTTT.

The chain recombines TRBV20-1 with TRBJ2-1; TRBD1 matches at 7 bases. There are 14 residues in the CDR3. V trimming: 6 bases; J trimming: 4 bases; junction bases outside the gene matches: 9. Germline V gene lookup returns CDR1 DFQATT and CDR2 SNEGSKA (reference sequence). CDR3 in DNA: TGCAGTGCCCCTCGACAGGGAGAGTACAATGAGCAGTTCTTC. It specifies CSAPRQGEYNEQFF.

This clonotype was seen a few times. This chain links TRBV29-1 with TRBJ1-1; D remains ambiguous. V lost 6 bases and J 8 bases, leaving 10 bases between the germline ends. The CDR3 is made up of 10 amino acids. The germline V gene has CDR1 SQVTM and CDR2 ANQGSEA. DNA for the CDR3: TGCAGCGTGGTCTACAGAGAAGCTTTCTTT. Translation gives CSVVYREAFF.